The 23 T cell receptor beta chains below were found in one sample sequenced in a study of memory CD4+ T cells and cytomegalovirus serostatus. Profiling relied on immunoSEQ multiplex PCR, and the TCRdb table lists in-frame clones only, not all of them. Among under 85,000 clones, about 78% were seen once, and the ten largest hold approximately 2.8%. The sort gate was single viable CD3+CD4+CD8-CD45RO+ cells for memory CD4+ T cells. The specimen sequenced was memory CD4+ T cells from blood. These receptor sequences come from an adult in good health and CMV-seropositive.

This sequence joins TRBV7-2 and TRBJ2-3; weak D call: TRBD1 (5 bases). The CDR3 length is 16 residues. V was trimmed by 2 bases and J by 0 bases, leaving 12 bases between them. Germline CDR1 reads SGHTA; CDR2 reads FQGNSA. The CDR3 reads CASSLRGGYSTDTQYF. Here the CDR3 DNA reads TGTGCCAGCAGCTTAAGGGGCGGATATAGCACAGATACGCAGTATTTT.

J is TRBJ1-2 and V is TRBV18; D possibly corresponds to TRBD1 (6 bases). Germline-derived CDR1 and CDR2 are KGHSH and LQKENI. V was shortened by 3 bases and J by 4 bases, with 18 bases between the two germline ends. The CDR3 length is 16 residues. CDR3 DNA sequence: TGTGCCAGCTCACCCCCCGCAGGGGCTTATTTCTATGGCTACACCTTC. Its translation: CASSPPAGAYFYGYTF.

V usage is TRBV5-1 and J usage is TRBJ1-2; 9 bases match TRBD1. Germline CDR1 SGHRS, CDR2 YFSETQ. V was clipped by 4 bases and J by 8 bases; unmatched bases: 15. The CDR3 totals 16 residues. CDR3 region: CASSEAPGQGFRGYTF. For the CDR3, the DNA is TGCGCCAGCAGCGAAGCACCGGGACAGGGTTTTCGCGGCTACACCTTC.

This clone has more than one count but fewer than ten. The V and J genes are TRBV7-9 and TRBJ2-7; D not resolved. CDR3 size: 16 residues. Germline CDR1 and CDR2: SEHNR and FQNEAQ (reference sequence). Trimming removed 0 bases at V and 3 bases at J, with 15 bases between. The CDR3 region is CASSLAQTSLNYEQYF. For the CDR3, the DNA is TGTGCCAGCAGCTTAGCGCAGACCTCCCTAAACTACGAGCAGTACTTC.

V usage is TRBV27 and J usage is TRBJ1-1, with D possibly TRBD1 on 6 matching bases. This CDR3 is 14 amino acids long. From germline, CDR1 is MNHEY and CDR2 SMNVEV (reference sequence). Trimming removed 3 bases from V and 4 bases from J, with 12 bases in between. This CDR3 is CASSFQPGATEAFF. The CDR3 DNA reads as TGTGCCAGCAGTTTCCAACCAGGGGCCACTGAAGCTTTCTTT.

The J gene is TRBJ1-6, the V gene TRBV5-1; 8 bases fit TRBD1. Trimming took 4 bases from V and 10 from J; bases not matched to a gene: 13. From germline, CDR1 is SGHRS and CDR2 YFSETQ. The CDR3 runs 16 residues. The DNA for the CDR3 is TGCGCCAGCAGCGACCCGACAGGGGTAGAAGAGTCACCCCTCCACTTT. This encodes CASSDPTGVEESPLHF.

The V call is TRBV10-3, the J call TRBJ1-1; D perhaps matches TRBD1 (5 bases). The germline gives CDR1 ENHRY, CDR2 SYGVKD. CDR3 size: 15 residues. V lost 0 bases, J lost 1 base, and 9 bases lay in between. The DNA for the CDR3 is TGTGCCATCAGTGAGTCGAGGGGAGGGAACACTGAAGCTTTCTTT. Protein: CAISESRGGNTEAFF.

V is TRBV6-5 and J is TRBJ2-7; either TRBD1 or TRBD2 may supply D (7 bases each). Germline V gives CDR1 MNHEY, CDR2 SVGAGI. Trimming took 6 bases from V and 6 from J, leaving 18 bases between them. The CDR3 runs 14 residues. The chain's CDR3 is CASSQRAGGGEQYF. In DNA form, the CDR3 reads TGTGCCAGCAGCCAGAGGGCAGGGGGGGGCGAGCAGTACTTC.

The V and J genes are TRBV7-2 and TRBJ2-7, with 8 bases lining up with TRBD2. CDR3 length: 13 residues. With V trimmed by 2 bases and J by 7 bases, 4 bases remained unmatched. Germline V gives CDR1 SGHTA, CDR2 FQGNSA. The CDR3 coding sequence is TGTGCCAGCAGCTTATCAGGCGGGAGGGAGCAGTACGTC. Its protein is CASSLSGGREQYV.

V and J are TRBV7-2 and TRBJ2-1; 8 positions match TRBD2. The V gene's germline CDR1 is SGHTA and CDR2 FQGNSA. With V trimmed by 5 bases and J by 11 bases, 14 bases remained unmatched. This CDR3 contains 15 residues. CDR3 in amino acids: CASSEGLAGLVQQFF. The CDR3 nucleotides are TGTGCCAGCAGCGAAGGACTAGCAGGGTTGGTTCAGCAGTTCTTC.

The CDR3 nucleotides read TGTGCCAGCAGCTTGGCGGTGGGAGAGACCCAGTACTTC. As protein: CASSLAVGETQYF. This rearrangement joins TRBV5-4 to TRBJ2-5; no definite D call. The CDR3 contains 13 residues. CDR1 is SGHNT and CDR2 is YYREEE in the germline V gene (reference sequence). Trimming took 0 bases from V and 4 from J, leaving 7 bases between them.

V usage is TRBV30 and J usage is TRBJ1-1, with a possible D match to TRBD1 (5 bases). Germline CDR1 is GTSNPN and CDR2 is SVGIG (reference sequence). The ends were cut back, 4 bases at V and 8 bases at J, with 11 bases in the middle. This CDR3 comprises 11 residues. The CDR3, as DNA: TGTGCCTGGAAGGGGTTTGGGGAAGCTTTCTTT. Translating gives CAWKGFGEAFF.

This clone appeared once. CDR3 coding DNA: TGTGCCAGCAACTGGGGGCAGAGCTCCTATAATTCACCCCTCCACTTT. Translating it yields CASNWGQSSYNSPLHF. V and J are TRBV5-5 and TRBJ1-6; maybe TRBD1 (6 bases). The CDR3 sequence is 16 residues long. Per the germline V gene, CDR1 is SGHKS and CDR2 is YYEKEE (reference sequence). The germline V and J ends were trimmed by 6 bases and 0 bases, with 13 bases remaining between them.

The CDR3 region is CAVGDSSYEQYF. CDR3 DNA: TGTGCCGTAGGGGACAGCTCCTACGAGCAGTACTTC. The chain is built from TRBV2 and TRBJ2-7; 7 bases fit TRBD1. CDR1 and CDR2 from the germline V gene are SNHLY and FYNNEI. The CDR3 extends over 12 amino acids. V was clipped by 11 bases and J by 0 bases; unmatched bases: 4.

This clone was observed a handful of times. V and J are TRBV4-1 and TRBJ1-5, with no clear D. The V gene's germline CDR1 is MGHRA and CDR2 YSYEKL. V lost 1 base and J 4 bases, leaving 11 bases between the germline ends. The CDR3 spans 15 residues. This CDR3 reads CASSQGSERNQPQHF. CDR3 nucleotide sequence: TGCGCCAGCAGCCAAGGGTCGGAGCGGAATCAGCCCCAGCATTTT.

The CDR3 protein is CATSRELNEKLFF. Written as DNA, the CDR3 is TGTGCCACCAGCAGAGAGCTCAATGAAAAACTGTTTTTT. This chain joins TRBV15 and TRBJ1-4; D call uncertain. The V end lost 0 bases, the J end lost 5 bases, and 4 bases lay between the germline ends. Germline assignment: CDR1 LNHNV and CDR2 YYDKDF (reference sequence). The CDR3 loop spans 13 amino acids.

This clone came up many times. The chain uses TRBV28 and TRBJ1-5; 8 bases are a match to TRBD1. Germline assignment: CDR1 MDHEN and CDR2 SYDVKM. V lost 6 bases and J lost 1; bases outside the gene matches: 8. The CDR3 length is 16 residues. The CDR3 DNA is TGTGCCAGCAGCCCTCTTGGACAGGGAAGCAATCAGCCCCAGCATTTT. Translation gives CASSPLGQGSNQPQHF.

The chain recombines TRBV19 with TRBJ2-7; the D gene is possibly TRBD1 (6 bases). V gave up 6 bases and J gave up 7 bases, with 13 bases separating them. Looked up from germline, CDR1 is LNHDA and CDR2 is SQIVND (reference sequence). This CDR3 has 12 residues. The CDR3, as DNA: TGTGCCAGTAGCCACAGGGCTGGAGAGCAGTACTTC. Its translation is CASSHRAGEQYF.

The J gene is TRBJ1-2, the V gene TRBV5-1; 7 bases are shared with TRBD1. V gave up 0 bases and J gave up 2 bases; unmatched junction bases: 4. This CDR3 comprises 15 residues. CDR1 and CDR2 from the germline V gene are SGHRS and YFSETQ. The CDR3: CASSLDPGGNYGYTF. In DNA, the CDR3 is TGCGCCAGCAGCTTGGACCCAGGGGGAAACTATGGCTACACCTTC.

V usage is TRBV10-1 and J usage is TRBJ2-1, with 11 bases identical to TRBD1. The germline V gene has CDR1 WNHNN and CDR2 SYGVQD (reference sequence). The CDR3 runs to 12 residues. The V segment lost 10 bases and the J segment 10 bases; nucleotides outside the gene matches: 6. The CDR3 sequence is CATGQGVREQFF. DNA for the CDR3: TGCGCCACGGGACAGGGGGTTCGGGAGCAGTTCTTC.

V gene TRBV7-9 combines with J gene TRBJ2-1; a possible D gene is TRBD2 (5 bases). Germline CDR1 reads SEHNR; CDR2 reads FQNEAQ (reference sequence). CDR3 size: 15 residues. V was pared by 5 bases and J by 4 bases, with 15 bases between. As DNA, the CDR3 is TGTGCCAGCAGCGAGGGTTCTTCGCAATACAATGAGCAGTTCTTC. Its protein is CASSEGSSQYNEQFF.

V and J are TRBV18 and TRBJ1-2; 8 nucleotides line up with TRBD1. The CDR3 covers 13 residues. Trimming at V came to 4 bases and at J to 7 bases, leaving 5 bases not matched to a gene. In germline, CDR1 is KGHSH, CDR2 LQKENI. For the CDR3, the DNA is TGTGCCAGCTCACGGACAGGGCCAACTGGCTACACCTTC. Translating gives CASSRTGPTGYTF.

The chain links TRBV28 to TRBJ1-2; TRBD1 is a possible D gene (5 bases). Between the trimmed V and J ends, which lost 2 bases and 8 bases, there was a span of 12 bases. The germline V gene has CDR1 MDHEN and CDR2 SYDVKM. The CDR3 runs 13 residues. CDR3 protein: CASSLVGAIGYTF. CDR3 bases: TGTGCCAGCAGTTTAGTTGGGGCGATAGGCTACACCTTC.